The 4 T cell receptor beta chains given below trace back to one sample, sequenced in a study of cytomegalovirus exposure and HLA in healthy donors. With 60 Vbeta and 13 Jbeta primers, the PCR was carried out. Method: immunoSEQ multiplex PCR; TCRdb's copy keeps in-frame clones and lacks some. This sample has approximately 150,000 clones, with over 60% found just once. The sequenced sample consisted of PBMCs. The receptors were sampled from a male donor in good health and CMV-seronegative.

The chain has TRBV4-1 and TRBJ1-4; weak D call: TRBD1 (6 bases). V shed 0 bases and J shed 7 bases, with 12 bases lying between them. Germline V gene lookup returns CDR1 MGHRA and CDR2 YSYEKL. The CDR3 sequence is 15 residues long. Here the CDR3 DNA reads TGCGCCAGCAGCCAAGATCAACAGGGCGTTGAAAAACTGTTTTTT. This codes for CASSQDQQGVEKLFF.

The chain uses TRBV28 and TRBJ2-7, with 12 bases lining up with TRBD2. There are 15 residues in the CDR3. The germline V gene has CDR1 MDHEN and CDR2 SYDVKM. The J segment lost 4 bases and the V segment lost 1 base, leaving 2 bases of the junction unmatched. CDR3 amino acids: CASSLSTSGGYEQYF. The CDR3 nucleotides are TGTGCCAGCAGTTTATCGACTAGCGGGGGATACGAGCAGTACTTC.

As for this clone: The germline gene is not matched at one end of the junction; a read error may be the cause. The same CDR3 can be traced to other DNA sequences in this sample. The CDR3 nucleotides read TGTGCTAGCAGCCTCGGGTCTCCTAATGAGCAGTTCTTC. Protein sequence: CASSLGSPNEQFF. This sequence joins TRBV13 and TRBJ2-1; D unclear. There are 13 residues in the CDR3. The germline gives CDR1 PRHDT, CDR2 FYEKMQ (reference sequence). The full variable domain, rest sourced from reference TRBV13 and TRBJ2-1, is AAGVIQSPRHLIKEKRETATLKCYPIPRHDTVYWYQQGPGQDPQFLISFYEKMQSDKGSIPDRFSAQQFSDYHSELNMSSLELGDSALYFCASSLGSPNEQFFGPGTRLTVL.

The chain combines TRBV5-1 with TRBJ2-5; 7 bases align to TRBD1. This CDR3 spans 14 amino acids. The V and J ends lost 4 bases and 0 bases, in that order; junction bases with no gene match: 3. Per germline, CDR1 SGHRS and CDR2 YFSETQ. This CDR3 reads CASSQQGYQETQYF. DNA for the CDR3: TGCGCCAGCAGCCAACAGGGGTACCAAGAGACCCAGTACTTC.